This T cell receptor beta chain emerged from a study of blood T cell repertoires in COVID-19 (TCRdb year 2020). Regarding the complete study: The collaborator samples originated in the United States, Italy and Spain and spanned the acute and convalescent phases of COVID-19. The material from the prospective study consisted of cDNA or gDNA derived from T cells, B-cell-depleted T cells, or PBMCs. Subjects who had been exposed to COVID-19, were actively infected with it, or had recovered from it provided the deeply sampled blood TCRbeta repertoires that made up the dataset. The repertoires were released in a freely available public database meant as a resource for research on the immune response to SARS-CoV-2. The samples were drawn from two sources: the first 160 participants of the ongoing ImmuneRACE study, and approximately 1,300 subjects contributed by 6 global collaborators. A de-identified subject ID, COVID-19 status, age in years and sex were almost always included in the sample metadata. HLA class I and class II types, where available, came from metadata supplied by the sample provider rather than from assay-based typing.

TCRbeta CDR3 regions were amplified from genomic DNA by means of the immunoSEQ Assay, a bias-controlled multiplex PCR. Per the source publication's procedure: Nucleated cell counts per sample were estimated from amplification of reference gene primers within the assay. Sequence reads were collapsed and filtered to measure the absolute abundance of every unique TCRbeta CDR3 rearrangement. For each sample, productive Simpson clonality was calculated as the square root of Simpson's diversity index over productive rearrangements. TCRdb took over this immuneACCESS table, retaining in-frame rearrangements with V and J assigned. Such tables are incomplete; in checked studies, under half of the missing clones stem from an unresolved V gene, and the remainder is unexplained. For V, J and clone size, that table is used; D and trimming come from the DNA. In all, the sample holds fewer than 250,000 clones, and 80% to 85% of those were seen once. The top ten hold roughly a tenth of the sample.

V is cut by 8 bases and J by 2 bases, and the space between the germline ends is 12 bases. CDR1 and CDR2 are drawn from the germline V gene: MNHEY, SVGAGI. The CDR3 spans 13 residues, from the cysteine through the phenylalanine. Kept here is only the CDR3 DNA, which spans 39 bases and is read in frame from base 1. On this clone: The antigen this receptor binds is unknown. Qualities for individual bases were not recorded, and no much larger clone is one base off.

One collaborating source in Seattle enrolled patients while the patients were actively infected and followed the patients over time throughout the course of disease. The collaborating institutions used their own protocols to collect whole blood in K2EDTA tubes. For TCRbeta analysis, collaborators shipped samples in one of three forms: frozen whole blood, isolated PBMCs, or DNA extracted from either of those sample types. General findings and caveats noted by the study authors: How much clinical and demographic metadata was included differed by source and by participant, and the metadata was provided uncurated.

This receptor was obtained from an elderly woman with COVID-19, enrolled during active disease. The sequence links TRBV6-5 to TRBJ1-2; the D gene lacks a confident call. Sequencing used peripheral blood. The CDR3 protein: CASGGWGNYGYTF. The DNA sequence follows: TGTGCCAGCGGAGGCTGGGGAAACTATGGCTACACCTTC.